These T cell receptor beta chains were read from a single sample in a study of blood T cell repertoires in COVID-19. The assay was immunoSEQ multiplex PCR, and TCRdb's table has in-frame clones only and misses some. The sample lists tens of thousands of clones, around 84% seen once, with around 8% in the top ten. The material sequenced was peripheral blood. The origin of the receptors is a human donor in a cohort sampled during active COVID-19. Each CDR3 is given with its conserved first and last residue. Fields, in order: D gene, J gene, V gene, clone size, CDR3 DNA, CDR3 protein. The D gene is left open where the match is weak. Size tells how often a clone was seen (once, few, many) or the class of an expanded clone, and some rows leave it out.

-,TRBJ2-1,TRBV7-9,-,TGTGCCAGCAGCTTGGGGACATACGCCTACAATGAGCAGTTCTTC,CASSLGTYAYNEQFF
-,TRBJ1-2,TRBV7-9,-,TGTGCCAGCAGCTCGGAGGGTGGCTACACCTTC,CASSSEGGYTF
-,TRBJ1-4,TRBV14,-,TGTGCCAGCAACCGCGGGCTCGGGGAAAAACTGTTTTTT,CASNRGLGEKLFF
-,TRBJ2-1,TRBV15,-,TGTGCCACCAGCAGCTGGACTGTATACAATGAGCAGTTCTTC,CATSSWTVYNEQFF
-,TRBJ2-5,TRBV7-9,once,TGTGCCAGCAGGGGCGGGGAGACCCAGTACTTC,CASRGGETQYF
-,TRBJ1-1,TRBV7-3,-,TGTGCCAGCAGCCAACAGCCGAACACTGAAGCTTTCTTT,CASSQQPNTEAFF
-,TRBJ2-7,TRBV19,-,TGTGCCAGTAGTAGGGGGGAACAGCTTATCCCCTACGAGCAGTACTTC,CASSRGEQLIPYEQYF
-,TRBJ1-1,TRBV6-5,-,TGTGCCAGCAGTTACTCGGGAGTACGGGATGAAGCTTTCTTT,CASSYSGVRDEAFF
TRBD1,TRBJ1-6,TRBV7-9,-,TGTGCCAGCAGCTTAGGACAGGGTCATTCACCCCTCCACTTT,CASSLGQGHSPLHF
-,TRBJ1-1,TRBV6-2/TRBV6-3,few,TGTGCCAGCAGTTACCCAGCCTTAGGGGGCACTGAAGCTTTCTTT,CASSYPALGGTEAFF
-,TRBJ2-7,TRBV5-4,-,TGTGCCAGCAGCTCACCCATTGGCCCCTCCTACGAGCAGTACTTC,CASSSPIGPSYEQYF
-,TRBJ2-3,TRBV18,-,TGTGCCAGCTCCACCGGGAGTTCCGGCACAGATACGCAGTATTTT,CASSTGSSGTDTQYF
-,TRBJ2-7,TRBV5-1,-,TGCGCCAGCAGCGATACAGGTTACGAGCAGTACTTC,CASSDTGYEQYF
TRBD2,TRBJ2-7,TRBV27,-,TGTGCCAGCAAAGCTAGCGGCAACCTATTCGAGCAGTACTTC,CASKASGNLFEQYF
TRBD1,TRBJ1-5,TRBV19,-,TGTGCCAGTAGGGCACAGGGGGGCGAAAATCAGCCCCAGCATTTT,CASRAQGGENQPQHF
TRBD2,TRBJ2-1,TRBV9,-,TGTGCCAGCAGCGCCCTAGCGGGAGTTTACAATGAGCAGTTCTTC,CASSALAGVYNEQFF
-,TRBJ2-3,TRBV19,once,TGTGCCAGTAGTATCGGGAGTTTTCCCTCAGATACGCAGTATTTT,CASSIGSFPSDTQYF
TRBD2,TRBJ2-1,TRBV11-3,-,TGTGCCAGCAGCTTAAGACTAGCGGGATCGAATGAGCAGTTCTTC,CASSLRLAGSNEQFF
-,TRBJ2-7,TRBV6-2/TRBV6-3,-,TGTGCCAGCAGTTACGGGGGGACCTACGAGCAGTACTTC,CASSYGGTYEQYF
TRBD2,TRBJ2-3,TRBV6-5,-,TGTGCCAGCAGGGTTAGCGGGAGCGAAGATACGCAGTATTTT,CASRVSGSEDTQYF
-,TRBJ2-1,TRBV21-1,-,TGTGCCAGCAGCAAAGGTCTCAGGGGCACGGGAAATGAGCAGTTCTTC,CASSKGLRGTGNEQFF
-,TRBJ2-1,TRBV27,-,TGTGCCAGCAGTACCTACTCTGAGACATACTCTTACAATGAGCAGTTCTTC,CASSTYSETYSYNEQFF
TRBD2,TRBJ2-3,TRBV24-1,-,TGTGCCACCAGTGATCCCGCACGGCTAGCGGGAGGTGACACAGATACGCAGTATTTT,CATSDPARLAGGDTDTQYF
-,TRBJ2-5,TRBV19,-,TGTGCCAGTAGGGCGACCCGTGTGGGAGGAGAGACCCAGTACTTC,CASRATRVGGETQYF
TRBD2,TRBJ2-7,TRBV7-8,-,TGTGCCAGCAGCAGAATGACTAGCGGGACTCTTTTGGGGTTGTACTTC,CASSRMTSGTLLGLYF
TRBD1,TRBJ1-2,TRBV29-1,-,TGCAGCGGCGGACAGGGGGCCGGCTACACCTTC,CSGGQGAGYTF
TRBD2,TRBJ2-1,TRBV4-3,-,TGCGCCAGCAGCCCCTCCACTAGCGGGAGGAATGAGCAGTTCTTC,CASSPSTSGRNEQFF
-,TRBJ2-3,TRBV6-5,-,TGTGCCAGCGGGACACAGCTTACGCAGTATTTT,CASGTQLTQYF
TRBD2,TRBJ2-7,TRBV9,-,TGTGCCAGCAGCGTAGGAACTAGCGGGACCTACGAGCAGTACTTC,CASSVGTSGTYEQYF
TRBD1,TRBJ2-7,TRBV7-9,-,TGTGCCAGCAGCCGGGACAGCAAATCCTACGAGCAGTACTTC,CASSRDSKSYEQYF
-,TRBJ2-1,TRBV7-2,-,TGTGCCAGCAGCTTAGCTTTGTCACAGTCTGATGAGCAGTTCTTC,CASSLALSQSDEQFF
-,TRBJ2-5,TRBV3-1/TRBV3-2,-,TGTGCCAGCAGCCCTACAGGGAACGTCCAAGAGACCCAGTACTTC,CASSPTGNVQETQYF
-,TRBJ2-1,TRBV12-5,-,TGTGCTAGTGGTCCCCAGGGGGGATACAATGAGCAGTTCTTC,CASGPQGGYNEQFF
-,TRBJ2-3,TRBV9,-,TGTGCCAGCAGCGCCCTCCGAGATACGCAGTATTTT,CASSALRDTQYF
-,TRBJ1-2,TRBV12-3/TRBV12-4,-,TGTGCCAGCAGTTTTTCGGAGGTCTACACCTTC,CASSFSEVYTF
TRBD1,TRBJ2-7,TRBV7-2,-,TGTGCCAGCAGCTGGTCCGGGACAGATTCCTACGAGCAGTACTTC,CASSWSGTDSYEQYF
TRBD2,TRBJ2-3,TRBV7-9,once,TGTGCCAGCAGCTCCCCCATGAGGGACTACACAGATACGCAGTATTTT,CASSSPMRDYTDTQYF
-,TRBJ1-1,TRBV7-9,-,TGTGCCAGCAGCTTAGTACAGAACACTGAAGCTTTCTTT,CASSLVQNTEAFF
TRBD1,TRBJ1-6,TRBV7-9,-,TGTGCCAGCAGCCCGGGACAGAATGGAAATTCACCCCTCCACTTT,CASSPGQNGNSPLHF
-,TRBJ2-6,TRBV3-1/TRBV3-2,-,TGTGCCAGCAGCCCGAGGTTCTCTGGGGCCAACGTCCTGACTTTC,CASSPRFSGANVLTF
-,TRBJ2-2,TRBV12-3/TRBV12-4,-,TGTGCCAGCACCTACACCGGGGAGCTGTTTTTT,CASTYTGELFF
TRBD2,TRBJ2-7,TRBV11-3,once,TGTGCCAGCAGCTTAGGAAGCGGGAGGCCCCGTCTCTCCTACGAGCAGTACTTC,CASSLGSGRPRLSYEQYF
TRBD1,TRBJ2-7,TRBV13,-,TGTGCCAGCAGCACCACCGGACAGGGGTCCTACGAGCAGTACTTC,CASSTTGQGSYEQYF
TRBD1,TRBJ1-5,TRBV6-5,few,TGTGCCAGCAGGCGACAGGGCCGGGATCAGCCCCAGCATTTT,CASRRQGRDQPQHF
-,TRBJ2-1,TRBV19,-,TGTGCCAGTAGTATTGACGGGAGCTCCTACAATGAGCAGTTCTTC,CASSIDGSSYNEQFF
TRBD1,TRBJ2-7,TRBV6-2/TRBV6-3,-,TGTGCCAGCAACCCCCGACAGGGGGCATCCTACGAGCAGTACTTC,CASNPRQGASYEQYF
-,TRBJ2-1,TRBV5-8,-,TGTGCCAGCAGCTTGGTGTACCAGGCTCTTAACTACAATGAGCAGTTCTTC,CASSLVYQALNYNEQFF
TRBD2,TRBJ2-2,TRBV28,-,TGTGCCAGCAGTGCGGCGGGAGGGCCCGGGGAGCTGTTTTTT,CASSAAGGPGELFF
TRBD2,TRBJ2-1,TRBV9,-,TGTGCCAGCGCTGGGACTAGTAGGCTCAATGAGCAGTTCTTC,CASAGTSRLNEQFF
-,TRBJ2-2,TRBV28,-,TGTGCCAGCAGTTCCAACTGGCGGGGCACCGGGGAGCTGTTTTTT,CASSSNWRGTGELFF
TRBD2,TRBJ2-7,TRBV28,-,TGTGCCAGCGAATCGCAGGGACAGGGCCCTAGCGGGAGGGCCAGGTTGGGGGAGCAGTACTTC,CASESQGQGPSGRARLGEQYF
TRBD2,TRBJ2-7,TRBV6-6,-,TGTGCCAGCAGAAGCGGGGGTAGCTCCTACGAGCAGTACTTC,CASRSGGSSYEQYF
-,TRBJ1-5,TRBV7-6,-,TGTGCCAGCAGCTTTGGTTCAGGGATGAATCAGCCCCAGCATTTT,CASSFGSGMNQPQHF
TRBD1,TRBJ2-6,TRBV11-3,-,TGTGCCAGCAGCCGGACAGGAACATCTGGGGCCAACGTCCTGACTTTC,CASSRTGTSGANVLTF
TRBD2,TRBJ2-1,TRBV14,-,TGTGCCAGCAGCCGACGCACTAGCGGGAGAGGCGATGAGCAGTTCTTC,CASSRRTSGRGDEQFF
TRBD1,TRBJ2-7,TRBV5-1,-,TGCGCCAGCAGCTTGGCCGGGACAGGGGCCTACGAGCAGTACTTC,CASSLAGTGAYEQYF
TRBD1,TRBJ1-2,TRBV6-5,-,TGTGCCAGCAGGACAACAGGGGCTGGATATGGCTACACCTTC,CASRTTGAGYGYTF